The clone carrying this T cell receptor beta chain was observed many times. What it recognizes is unknown. Full-length variable regions came from constant-region reverse primers plus semi-nested Nested Universal Primer A PCR. TCRdb re-called the 5' RACE reads through MiXCR, storing one row per CDR3 protein. The sample records nearly 55,000 distinct CDR3 sequences, approximately 25% being singletons. CD25-based Treg depletion was applied to purified naive CD4+ T cells. Study-wide points: Tumor Tregs overlapped most with tumor, then blood, naive CD4+ cells. Tumor memory CD4+ T cell TCR gene usage was found to cluster with blood and lymph node memory CD4+ cells and with lymph node naive CD4+ cells.

The sample was tumor-infiltrating naive CD4+ T cells sorted from the breast tumor. Subset described: naive CD4+ T cells, CD4+CD45RA+CD25-. This TCR derives from a female donor with breast cancer.

CDR3 bases: TGTGCCAGCAGTTTCGGAGCGGTGGAGACCCAGTACTTC. It translates to CASSFGAVETQYF. The chain links TRBV12-3 or TRBV12-4 to TRBJ2-5, with D maybe TRBD2 (5 bases). The CDR3 loop spans 13 amino acids. V gave up 3 bases and J gave up 5 bases, with 10 bases separating them.